This T cell receptor beta chain emerged from a study of T cells expressing NK-cell markers. Turning to the study itself: HCMV seropositivity marked most of the eight sequenced donors; one was seronegative.

Germline CDR1 and CDR2: MNHEY and SVGAGI. The CDR3 is 15 amino acids. For TCR beta, cDNA was produced by 5'RACE template switching with UMIs. TCRdb reprocessed the 5' RACE reads, keeping one entry per CDR3 protein, no DNA. The sample totals roughly 380,000 distinct CDR3 sequences. The receptor was derived from a man between 18 and 69 years old in good health. Sequencing used blood T cells: a sorted CD56 or NKG2C T cell subset, CD4+ or CD8+ T cells, or bulk PBMC T cells (not recorded which). This chain uses TRBV6-5 with TRBJ1-4; as DNA is missing, the TRBD1 call by TCRdb cannot be tested. The CDR3 spells CASSYYDRAKEKLFF.